A single sample gave rise to the 21 T cell receptor beta chains below, sequenced in a study of blood T cell repertoires in COVID-19. Only in-frame clones appear in the TCRdb table, and some are missing; sequencing was by immunoSEQ multiplex PCR. The repertoire holds 100,000 to 120,000 clones, roughly four fifths seen once, with about 15% in the top ten. Sequencing was done on a sample of peripheral blood. These receptors were obtained from a woman aged 60-75 years with acute or convalescent COVID-19.

The V gene is TRBV3-1 (or the pseudogene TRBV3-2), the J gene TRBJ1-1, with D unresolved. Trimming stripped 7 bases from V and 1 base from J, with 10 bases between. CDR1 and CDR2 (germline): LGHDT, YNNKEL (reference sequence). This CDR3 has 13 amino acids. CDR3 region: CASKRSGNTEAFF. CDR3 coding DNA: TGTGCCAGCAAGAGGAGTGGGAACACTGAAGCTTTCTTT.

The V gene is TRBV28, the J gene TRBJ2-6, with a tentative D call TRBD1 (5 bases). V was shortened by 5 bases and J by 0 bases, with 14 bases between the two germline ends. The CDR3 extends over 17 amino acids. Germline assignment: CDR1 MDHEN and CDR2 SYDVKM. CDR3 DNA sequence: TGTGCCAGCAGTGAAGACAGTTATCTCTCTGGGGCCAACGTCCTGACTTTC. It is translated as CASSEDSYLSGANVLTF.

CDR3: CASSLTLRGTGSSYEQYF. Written as DNA, the CDR3 is TGTGCCAGCTCACTTACCCTAAGAGGGACAGGGTCCTCCTACGAGCAGTACTTC. J is TRBJ2-7 and V is TRBV18; TRBD1 aligns across 9 bases. Losses at the gene ends were 4 bases for V and 0 bases for J; bases not matched to a gene: 13. This CDR3 has 18 amino acids. CDR1 and CDR2 from the germline V gene are KGHSH and LQKENI.

V gene TRBV7-2 combines with J gene TRBJ1-2; 11 nucleotides agree with TRBD1. The trim removed 5 bases at V and 8 bases at J, leaving 7 bases unmatched. CDR1 and CDR2 (germline): SGHTA, FQGNSA. The CDR3 is 14 amino acids. CDR3 sequence: CASSPGQGARGYTF. CDR3 sequence (DNA): TGTGCCAGCAGCCCCGGACAGGGGGCTCGGGGCTACACCTTC.

The J gene is TRBJ2-1, the V gene TRBV10-3; 9 bases map to TRBD2. CDR1 is ENHRY and CDR2 is SYGVKD in the germline V gene. V lost 6 bases to trimming and J lost 8 bases; unmatched junction nucleotides: 11. This CDR3 comprises 15 residues. CDR3 sequence reads: CAISPGLARTDEQFF. For the CDR3, the DNA is TGTGCCATCAGCCCGGGACTAGCAAGGACCGATGAGCAGTTCTTC.

This clone occurred once. This chain connects TRBV7-9 to TRBJ2-5; 8 bases are a match to TRBD2. Trimming at V came to 6 bases and at J to 5 bases, leaving 11 bases not matched to a gene. Germline CDR1 is SEHNR and CDR2 is FQNEAQ (reference sequence). This CDR3 region has 15 residues. The CDR3 DNA sequence: TGTGCCAGCAGGAGCCTTGCGGGGGGTTCTGAGACCCAGTACTTC. Amino acid sequence: CASRSLAGGSETQYF.

The J gene is TRBJ1-2, the V gene TRBV7-2, with TRBD1 matching over 7 bases. Per germline, CDR1 SGHTA and CDR2 FQGNSA. The CDR3 sequence is 18 residues long. Losses at the gene ends were 3 bases for V and 8 bases for J; bases not matched to a gene: 21. The chain's CDR3 is CASSFPYSDRPTNWGYTF. CDR3 in DNA: TGTGCCAGCAGCTTCCCTTACTCGGACAGGCCAACTAACTGGGGCTACACCTTC.

This chain connects TRBV11-1 to TRBJ1-2, with 8 bases that match TRBD1. J gave up 5 bases and V 3 bases, and 8 bases lay outside the gene matches. Germline V CDR1 and CDR2: SGHAT, FQDESV (reference sequence). This CDR3 is built from 15 residues. The CDR3 protein is CASSLGRGLFYGYTF. DNA for the CDR3: TGTGCCAGCAGCTTGGGCAGGGGGCTGTTTTATGGCTACACCTTC.

The V call is TRBV18, the J call TRBJ2-3; 10 bases match TRBD1. Germline-derived CDR1 and CDR2 are KGHSH and LQKENI. V shed 6 bases and J 2 bases; nucleotides not matched to a gene: 5. The CDR3 is 15 amino acids. The CDR3 region is CASSPGTGDTDTQYF. The CDR3 DNA reads as TGTGCCAGCTCCCCCGGGACAGGGGACACAGATACGCAGTATTTT.

The rearrangement links TRBV7-9 to TRBJ1-4, with D possibly being TRBD1 (5 bases). The CDR3 runs 16 residues. Between the trimmed V and J ends, which lost 5 bases and 0 bases, there was a span of 13 bases. Germline loops: CDR1 SEHNR, CDR2 FQNEAQ (reference sequence). This CDR3 is CASSENRLTTNEKLFF. CDR3 bases: TGTGCCAGCAGCGAAAACAGGCTCACAACTAATGAAAAACTGTTTTTT.

The chain joins TRBV5-4 to TRBJ2-3; 10 nucleotides align to TRBD1. The CDR3 extends over 14 amino acids. In germline, CDR1 is SGHNT, CDR2 YYREEE (reference sequence). V gave up 4 bases and J gave up 7 bases; unmatched junction bases: 6. This CDR3 reads CASSIGTGVHTQYF. The CDR3 coding sequence is TGTGCCAGCAGCATCGGGACAGGGGTGCATACGCAGTATTTT.

The chain links TRBV27 to TRBJ1-1; D gene uncertain. Germline V lookup: CDR1 MNHEY, CDR2 SMNVEV (reference sequence). The CDR3 runs 13 residues. V lost 3 bases and J 6 bases, leaving 11 bases between the germline ends. CDR3 DNA sequence: TGTGCCAGCAGTTTCCGGGGTGCCCCTGAAGCTTTCTTT. Encoded protein: CASSFRGAPEAFF.

This chain uses TRBV19 with TRBJ2-7; D perhaps matches TRBD1 (6 bases). CDR3 length: 16 residues. V was pared by 1 base and J by 5 bases, with 18 bases between. Looked up from germline, CDR1 is LNHDA and CDR2 is SQIVND (reference sequence). The CDR3 region has the DNA TGTGCCAGTAGTATAGGGGGCAGGGGCCTGCTAGACGAGCAGTACTTC. Its translation is CASSIGGRGLLDEQYF.

CDR3 coding DNA: TGTGCCAGCAGCTTTGCGGGGGGGTCCTACAATGAGCAGTTCTTC. Translated, it gives CASSFAGGSYNEQFF. The genes are TRBV5-6 and TRBJ2-1, with TRBD2 identical over 9 bases. The CDR3 length is 15 residues. V trimming: 2 bases; J trimming: 1 base; junction bases outside the gene matches: 1. Germline assignment: CDR1 SGHDT and CDR2 YYEEEE.

The gene calls are TRBV28 and TRBJ1-2; maybe TRBD1 (6 bases). Germline V CDR1 and CDR2: MDHEN, SYDVKM. This CDR3 has 15 residues. V was clipped by 7 bases and J by 0 bases, with 15 bases between them. CDR3 in DNA: TGTGCCAGCACCCAAGGGGGTTTAGCTAACTATGGCTACACCTTC. Amino acid sequence: CASTQGGLANYGYTF.

The rearrangement joins TRBV6-5 to TRBJ2-5; D might be TRBD2 (5 bases). This CDR3 spans 14 amino acids. Trimming left V 7 bases short and J 4 bases short, with 16 bases between. CDR1 is MNHEY, CDR2 SVGAGI, per germline. CDR3 in DNA: TGTGCCAGCAATCCCGGCCGGAGGAGAGAGACCCAGTACTTC. Protein sequence: CASNPGRRRETQYF.

The rearrangement uses TRBV7-9 and TRBJ1-6; D remains ambiguous. This CDR3 region has 14 residues. The germline V and J ends were trimmed by 1 base and 7 bases, with 8 bases remaining between them. Germline assignment: CDR1 SEHNR and CDR2 FQNEAQ (reference sequence). As DNA, the CDR3 is TGTGCCAGCAGCTTAGGGACTCTAAATTCACCCCTCCACTTT. Protein: CASSLGTLNSPLHF.

The gene calls are TRBV7-3 and TRBJ2-3; 7 bases fit TRBD1. CDR1 and CDR2 (germline): SGHTA, FQGTGA. The CDR3 runs to 15 residues. Trimming cost V 3 bases and J 1 base; bases outside gene matches: 4. The CDR3 DNA reads as TGTGCCAGCAGCTTGCAGGGGGTGGGCACAGATACGCAGTATTTT. Protein: CASSLQGVGTDTQYF.

This clone was seen once. The V gene is TRBV6-7, the J gene TRBJ1-5; D ambiguous. TRBV6-7 is reported as an ORF; its role is uncertain. CDR3 length: 15 residues. V lost 0 bases and J 0 bases, leaving 6 bases between the germline ends. CDR3 nucleotide sequence: TGTGCCAGCAGTTACTCCCAGTGTAGCAATCAGCCCCAGCATTTT. Amino acid sequence: CASSYSQCSNQPQHF.

The chain is built from TRBV7-2 and TRBJ2-1, with 9 bases lining up with TRBD2. Germline V gene lookup returns CDR1 SGHTA and CDR2 FQGNSA. The V gene end was trimmed by 5 bases and the J gene end by 1 base; junction bases not matched to a gene: 3. CDR3 length equals 15 residues. CDR3 amino acids: CASSPTSGSYNEQFF. CDR3 in DNA: TGTGCCAGCAGCCCGACTAGCGGATCCTACAATGAGCAGTTCTTC. Full variable domain (outside the CDR3, taken from reference TRBV7-2 and TRBJ2-1): GAGVSQSPSNKVTEKGKDVELRCDPISGHTALYWYRQSLGQGLEFLIYFQGNSAPDKSGLPSDRFSAERTGGSVSTLTIQRTQQEDSAVYLCASSPTSGSYNEQFFGPGTRLTVL.

The chain has TRBV7-2 and TRBJ1-2; D is unclear. Trimming took off 2 bases at V and 7 bases at J, with 14 bases between the two ends. The CDR3 has 14 residues. The V gene's germline CDR1 is SGHTA and CDR2 FQGNSA. The chain's CDR3 is CASSLLQEGVGYTF. The CDR3 region has the DNA TGTGCCAGCAGCTTACTTCAGGAAGGCGTTGGCTACACCTTC.